The 27 T cell receptor beta chains in this list originate from one sample, sequenced in a study of shared clonotypes between healthy human individuals. Generated by immunoSEQ multiplex PCR, the TCRdb table keeps only in-frame clones and is missing some. Of 2 million to 2.5 million clones detected, under 95% appear once; the ten largest clones hold 0.37%. Material: naive CD4+ T cells from PBMCs. As for subset: CD45RA+ positively selected. Every receptor here comes from a man aged 18 to 30 in good health. Some clones in this sample may be carry-over from other donors' samples.

The chain recombines TRBV5-4 with TRBJ2-7; TRBD1 agrees at 8 bases. J was trimmed by 0 bases and V by 4 bases; bases with no gene match: 9. Germline CDR1 and CDR2: SGHNT and YYREEE (reference sequence). The CDR3 is 16 residues long. The chain's CDR3 is CASSRRGRADSYEQYF. Here the CDR3 DNA reads TGTGCCAGCAGCCGCAGGGGGCGGGCCGACTCCTACGAGCAGTACTTC.

This sequence joins TRBV5-1 and TRBJ1-4, with 7 bases matching TRBD1. Germline CDR1 reads SGHRS; CDR2 reads YFSETQ. The length of the CDR3 is 15 residues. J lost 5 bases, V lost 0 bases, and 4 bases had no gene match. CDR3 DNA sequence: TGCGCCAGCAGCTTGGGACAGGGAAGGAATGAAAAACTGTTTTTT. Residues: CASSLGQGRNEKLFF.

This clone was recorded only once. The chain recombines TRBV5-5 with TRBJ1-5; TRBD1 matches 7 bases. There are 17 residues in the CDR3. J gave up 6 bases and V 5 bases, and 17 bases lay outside the gene matches. Germline V gene data show CDR1 as SGHKS and CDR2 as YYEKEE (reference sequence). CDR3 in amino acids: CASSLLGGQAHGQPQHF. Here the CDR3 DNA reads TGTGCCAGCAGTCTCCTAGGAGGACAGGCCCATGGTCAGCCCCAGCATTTT. Together with reference TRBV5-5 and TRBJ1-5, the CDR3 gives the full variable domain: DAGVTQSPTHLIKTRGQQVTLRCSPISGHKSVSWYQQVLGQGPQFIFQYYEKEERGRGNFPDRFSARQFPNYSSELNVNALLLGDSALYLCASSLLGGQAHGQPQHFGDGTRLSIL.

The rearrangement joins TRBV30 to TRBJ2-7, with D unclear. Trimming stripped 5 bases from V and 2 bases from J, with 19 bases between. Germline CDR1 reads GTSNPN; CDR2 reads SVGIG (reference sequence). The CDR3 extends over 15 amino acids. The CDR3 nucleotides read TGTGCCTGGGGCCGTAAGGATCTAATGACCTACGAGCAGTACTTC. It specifies CAWGRKDLMTYEQYF.

The genes are TRBV7-8 and TRBJ2-1; D is uncertain. Germline V gene data show CDR1 as SGHVS and CDR2 as FQNEAQ. V was clipped by 7 bases and J by 4 bases, with 14 bases between them. CDR3 length: 14 amino acids. CDR3 residues: CASTLQETYNEQFF. CDR3 bases: TGTGCCAGCACCCTGCAGGAGACATACAATGAGCAGTTCTTC.

The rearrangement joins TRBV19 to TRBJ2-3; unclear D gene. Germline V gene lookup returns CDR1 LNHDA and CDR2 SQIVND (reference sequence). The CDR3 spans 12 residues. The V end lost 3 bases, the J end lost 4 bases, and 5 bases lay between the germline ends. The CDR3 region is CASSIRSDTQYF. The CDR3 DNA follows: TGTGCCAGTAGTATTAGGTCAGATACGCAGTATTTT.

Comments on this clone: In the same sample, other DNA sequences code for this CDR3. The gene calls are TRBV28 and TRBJ2-5; either TRBD1 or TRBD2 may supply D (5 bases each). Germline CDR1 and CDR2: MDHEN and SYDVKM. This CDR3 spans 14 amino acids. V was shortened by 3 bases and J by 2 bases, with 10 bases between the two germline ends. CDR3 coding DNA: TGTGCCAGCAGTTTTGGGGGTGGACAAGAGACCCAGTACTTC. Protein: CASSFGGGQETQYF.

The rearrangement uses TRBV7-2 and TRBJ2-7; D may be TRBD2 (5 bases). Trimming pared 6 bases from V and 2 bases from J, leaving 14 bases between. Germline CDR1 is SGHTA and CDR2 is FQGNSA. The CDR3 is 14 amino acids. The CDR3: CASSRDTGTYEQYF. DNA for the CDR3: TGTGCCAGCAGTCGGGATACGGGGACCTACGAGCAGTACTTC.

This clone was counted a single time. The V call is TRBV7-7, the J call TRBJ2-3; D perhaps matches TRBD2 (6 bases). Germline-derived CDR1 and CDR2 are SSHAT and FNYEAQ (reference sequence). The CDR3 covers 14 residues. Trimming left V 5 bases short and J 1 base short, with 10 bases between. CDR3 protein: CASSRGGGTDTQYF. CDR3 sequence (DNA): TGTGCCAGCAGCCGAGGCGGGGGCACAGATACGCAGTATTTT.

The J gene is TRBJ2-3, the V gene TRBV4-2, with 9 bases matching TRBD2. V trimming: 0 bases; J trimming: 2 bases; junction bases outside the gene matches: 6. Looked up from germline, CDR1 is LGHNA and CDR2 is YNFKEQ. The CDR3 has 17 amino acids. DNA for the CDR3: TGTGCCAGCAGCCAAGAGCCGACTAGCGGACTCACAGATACGCAGTATTTT. Translating gives CASSQEPTSGLTDTQYF.

Concerning this clone: Other DNA sequences in this sample translate to the same CDR3. V is TRBV20-1 and J is TRBJ2-1, with D perhaps TRBD2 (5 bases). Germline V gives CDR1 DFQATT, CDR2 SNEGSKA (reference sequence). Between the trimmed V and J ends, which lost 5 bases and 8 bases, there was a span of 7 bases. CDR3 size: 10 residues. The DNA of the CDR3 is TGCAGTGCTCTGGACTATGAGCAGTTCTTC. Protein sequence: CSALDYEQFF.

The V call is TRBV5-1, the J call TRBJ1-1; possibly TRBD1 for D (5 bases). Germline values: CDR1 SGHRS, CDR2 YFSETQ. There are 18 residues in the CDR3. The V end was cut by 0 bases, the J end by 0 bases, with 18 bases between. CDR3 in amino acids: CASSLVWAGGALNTEAFF. In nucleotides, the CDR3 is TGCGCCAGCAGCTTGGTCTGGGCCGGCGGGGCCCTGAACACTGAAGCTTTCTTT. Filled out from reference TRBV5-1 and TRBJ1-1, the complete variable domain reads KAGVTQTPRYLIKTRGQQVTLSCSPISGHRSVSWYQQTPGQGLQFLFEYFSETQRNKGNFPGRFSGRQFSNSRSEMNVSTLELGDSALYLCASSLVWAGGALNTEAFFGQGTRLTVV.

Turning to this clone: Other DNA sequences of this sample code for an identical CDR3. The chain is built from TRBV5-1 and TRBJ2-1; 7 nucleotides match TRBD2. V lost 4 bases to trimming and J lost 4 bases; unmatched junction nucleotides: 8. The germline V gene encodes CDR1 SGHRS and CDR2 YFSETQ. The CDR3 covers 15 residues. CDR3: CASSLGASGYNEQFF. The CDR3 DNA sequence: TGCGCCAGCAGCCTTGGGGCTAGCGGATACAATGAGCAGTTCTTC.

This chain joins TRBV18 and TRBJ2-5; D remains ambiguous. The CDR3 covers 13 residues. V dropped 2 bases and J dropped 7 bases, with 11 bases sitting between them. CDR1 KGHSH and CDR2 LQKENI come from the germline V gene. CDR3 region: CASSPDIRTTQYF. Here the CDR3 DNA reads TGTGCCAGCTCACCAGATATCCGCACGACCCAGTACTTC.

Comment on this clone: The sample has other DNA sequences that encode this CDR3 too. The gene calls are TRBV5-1 and TRBJ1-1, with a tentative D call TRBD1 (6 bases). CDR3 length: 14 amino acids. Germline CDR1 and CDR2: SGHRS and YFSETQ. The V end was cut by 2 bases, the J end by 2 bases, with 10 bases between. The CDR3 DNA is TGCGCCAGCAGCTTACGACAGGTAAACACTGAAGCTTTCTTT. Protein product: CASSLRQVNTEAFF.

This sequence joins TRBV9 and TRBJ2-1, with TRBD2 matching over 12 bases. Germline V CDR1 and CDR2: SGDLS, YYNGEE. This CDR3 has 15 amino acids. J gave up 9 bases and V 0 bases, and 4 bases lay outside the gene matches. In DNA form, the CDR3 reads TGTGCCAGCAGCGTAGTAGCGACTAGCGGGAGTGAGCAGTTCTTC. Translating it yields CASSVVATSGSEQFF.

The chain has TRBV6-8 and TRBJ2-5, with unresolved D. Trimming shortened V by 8 bases and J by 0 bases, and 7 bases separated the two germline ends. This CDR3 spans 12 amino acids. Germline V CDR1 and CDR2: MNHGY, SAAAGT. CDR3 protein: CASRPDQETQYF. CDR3 sequence (DNA): TGTGCCAGCCGACCGGACCAAGAGACCCAGTACTTC.

The chain links TRBV27 to TRBJ1-4, with unresolved D. The CDR3 loop spans 15 amino acids. V lost 6 bases to trimming and J lost 0 bases, with 11 bases between them. Per germline, CDR1 MNHEY and CDR2 SMNVEV (reference sequence). The CDR3 loop reads CASSRRGATNEKLFF. Here the CDR3 DNA reads TGTGCCAGCAGCCGACGTGGGGCAACTAATGAAAAACTGTTTTTT.

This sequence joins TRBV2 and TRBJ2-7, with D maybe TRBD1 (5 bases). Trimming removed 6 bases at V and 2 bases at J, with 11 bases between. The CDR3 length is 13 residues. CDR1 and CDR2 from the germline V gene are SNHLY and FYNNEI. As DNA, the CDR3 is TGTGCCAGCAGCCAGGACAAGACCTACGAGCAGTACTTC. Amino acid sequence: CASSQDKTYEQYF.

CDR3 nucleotides: TGCAGTGCTAGGAAAATCGGGGAGCAGTACTTC. Its protein is CSARKIGEQYF. The chain uses TRBV20-1 and TRBJ2-7; D gene ambiguous. Germline V gene sequence: CDR1 DFQATT, CDR2 SNEGSKA (reference sequence). V was shortened by 3 bases and J by 7 bases, with 10 bases between the two germline ends. The CDR3 totals 11 residues.

V gene TRBV5-1 combines with J gene TRBJ2-7; 9 positions match TRBD1. The CDR3 sequence is 17 residues long. Germline V gene lookup returns CDR1 SGHRS and CDR2 YFSETQ. J gave up 2 bases and V 1 base, and 10 bases lay outside the gene matches. CDR3 loop: CASSLRGEQGATYEQYF. DNA for the CDR3: TGCGCCAGCAGCTTGCGGGGAGAACAGGGGGCGACCTACGAGCAGTACTTC.

The rearrangement links TRBV5-1 to TRBJ1-2; TRBD1 matches 9 bases. Trimming at V came to 4 bases and at J to 7 bases, leaving 11 bases not matched to a gene. Germline V gene lookup returns CDR1 SGHRS and CDR2 YFSETQ. This CDR3 comprises 15 residues. CDR3 DNA: TGCGCCAGCAGCCCCGGACAGGGGAGGTTGAGTGGCTACACCTTC. It is translated as CASSPGQGRLSGYTF. Drawing the rest from reference TRBV5-1 and TRBJ1-2, the complete variable domain is KAGVTQTPRYLIKTRGQQVTLSCSPISGHRSVSWYQQTPGQGLQFLFEYFSETQRNKGNFPGRFSGRQFSNSRSEMNVSTLELGDSALYLCASSPGQGRLSGYTFGSGTRLTVV.

The V call is TRBV6-1, the J call TRBJ2-2; TRBD2 matches at 9 bases. This CDR3 has 17 residues. Germline V gene sequence: CDR1 MNHNS, CDR2 SASEGT. Losses at the gene ends were 4 bases for V and 6 bases for J; bases not matched to a gene: 12. CDR3 nucleotide sequence: TGTGCCAGCAGTGCCTCCTTAGCGGGAGTGGGTGCCGGGGAGCTGTTTTTT. It codes for CASSASLAGVGAGELFF.

CDR3: CAIQQGVGREQYF. The CDR3 nucleotides read TGCGCCATACAACAGGGGGTTGGTCGCGAGCAGTACTTC. V gene TRBV10-2 combines with J gene TRBJ2-7; 8 bases fit TRBD1. The CDR3 length is 13 residues. Germline V lookup: CDR1 WSHSY, CDR2 SAAADI. V was pared by 10 bases and J by 6 bases, with 11 bases of the junction left unmatched.

The chain uses TRBV7-8 and TRBJ1-4, with D hard to call. Germline V gives CDR1 SGHVS, CDR2 FQNEAQ. With 3 bases removed from V and 8 bases from J, the gap between germline ends came to 19 bases. This CDR3 region has 16 residues. CDR3 protein: CASSFSLGRGGEKLFF. CDR3 nucleotides: TGTGCCAGCAGCTTTTCTCTCGGACGGGGTGGGGAAAAACTGTTTTTT.

This rearrangement joins TRBV10-3 to TRBJ1-5; D is possibly TRBD1 (6 bases). CDR3 size: 12 residues. Germline V gene data show CDR1 as ENHRY and CDR2 as SYGVKD. V was clipped by 10 bases and J by 0 bases, with 7 bases between them. The CDR3 nucleotides are TGTGCCACCAGGGGTAGCAATCAGCCCCAGCATTTT. It translates to CATRGSNQPQHF.

In regard to this clone: It is unclear where the CDR3 begins or ends on the DNA, so no DNA is shown, and the CDR3 is as TCRdb lists it. The rearrangement uses TRBV29-1 and TRBJ1-1; TRBD1, the table's D call, was not compared with the DNA. Germline V gene sequence: CDR1 SQVTM, CDR2 ANQGSEA. The CDR3 spans 14 amino acids, including both terminal residues. This CDR3 is CSGVWPRPNTEAFF.